The present T cell receptor (beta chain) was sequenced within a study of cytomegalovirus exposure and HLA in healthy donors. Turning to the study itself: Among the approximately 400 genotyped donors, around 85% were placed in the Caucasian-associated ancestry cluster.

Primers included in the PCR were 60 Vbeta and 13 Jbeta primers. The assay was immunoSEQ multiplex PCR, and TCRdb's table has in-frame clones only and misses some. The sample holds some 200,000 clones, around 74% seen once. Study-level findings and limits: Associated with cytomegalovirus, according to the listing, were 150 to 200 TCR beta chains. Versus the approximately 670-donor mean, an Asian-associated ancestry cluster reportedly showed fewer N-insertions in a later analysis.

CDR1 and CDR2 from the germline V gene are MNHEY and SVGAGI. V gave up 7 bases and J gave up 2 bases, with 12 bases separating them. The CDR3 has 14 amino acids. With regard to this clone: The antigen remains undetermined.

The clonotype originates from a female donor in good health and CMV-seronegative. The genes are TRBV6-5 and TRBJ2-1, with D possibly being TRBD2 (7 bases). The sample taken for sequencing was PBMCs. The CDR3 protein is CASTKGGTYNEQFF. In DNA form, the CDR3 reads TGTGCCAGCACCAAGGGGGGGACCTACAATGAGCAGTTCTTC.